Below, 14 T cell receptor beta chains from the same sample are listed, as sequenced in a study of blood T cell repertoires in COVID-19. Sequenced by immunoSEQ multiplex PCR; TCRdb stores in-frame clones only, minus some. The sample records around 160,000 clones, under 90% being singletons. Sequenced: PBMCs or T cells enriched from blood (not recorded which). These TCRs come from a woman aged 55-70 years who had recovered from COVID-19.

V gene TRBV4-2 combines with J gene TRBJ2-2, with 11 bases lining up with TRBD2. The germline gives CDR1 LGHNA, CDR2 YNFKEQ. There are 17 residues in the CDR3. Germline trimming cut 1 base from V and 5 bases from J; bases unmatched to any gene: 6. This CDR3 reads CASSQGPSGGFTGELFF. In nucleotides, the CDR3 is TGTGCCAGCAGCCAAGGCCCTAGCGGGGGGTTTACCGGGGAGCTGTTTTTT.

The CDR3, as DNA: TGCGCCAGCAGCTCTGAGGCGCTCTCGGGAACTGAAGCTTTCTTT. Its protein product is CASSSEALSGTEAFF. This chain connects TRBV5-1 to TRBJ1-1; no definite D call. V was pared by 3 bases and J by 5 bases, with 17 bases between. The germline gives CDR1 SGHRS, CDR2 YFSETQ. The CDR3 sequence is 15 residues long.

The V gene is TRBV6-5, the J gene TRBJ1-2; 12 nucleotides line up with TRBD1. Losses at the gene ends were 4 bases for V and 10 bases for J; bases not matched to a gene: 13. The CDR3 sequence is 16 residues long. Germline values: CDR1 MNHEY, CDR2 SVGAGI. The CDR3 loop reads CASSLLPGQGAQDYTF. For the CDR3, the DNA is TGTGCCAGCAGTTTGCTACCGGGACAGGGGGCGCAGGACTACACCTTC.

The rearrangement uses TRBV19 and TRBJ2-1, with D possibly TRBD2 on 6 matching bases. Germline CDR1 and CDR2: LNHDA and SQIVND (reference sequence). Trimming shortened V by 3 bases and J by 8 bases, and 11 bases separated the two germline ends. The length of the CDR3 is 13 residues. The CDR3 DNA reads TGTGCCAGTAGTATTACCGGAGGGCATGAGCAGTTCTTC. Its protein is CASSITGGHEQFF.

The chain uses TRBV6-1 and TRBJ1-5, with unresolved D. The CDR3 loop spans 15 amino acids. The germline gives CDR1 MNHNS, CDR2 SASEGT. Deletions cut 0 bases from V and 0 bases from J, with 6 bases between. The CDR3 nucleotides read TGTGCCAGCAGTGAAGCGAGTTTTAGCAATCAGCCCCAGCATTTT. It is translated as CASSEASFSNQPQHF.

J is TRBJ2-1 and V is TRBV7-2, with 7 bases identical to TRBD1. Germline trimming cut 3 bases from V and 3 bases from J; bases unmatched to any gene: 8. CDR1 and CDR2 from the germline V gene are SGHTA and FQGNSA. The CDR3 runs 16 residues. CDR3 nucleotide sequence: TGTGCCAGCAGCTTGACAGGGACCTACCTCTACAATGAGCAGTTCTTC. It codes for CASSLTGTYLYNEQFF.

The chain links TRBV30 to TRBJ2-7, with TRBD1 matching over 8 bases. Germline CDR1 and CDR2: GTSNPN and SVGIG (reference sequence). The junction had 5 bases not matched to a gene; V was cut back by 8 bases and J by 5 bases. The CDR3 is made up of 11 amino acids. DNA of the CDR3: TGTGCCGGCGGACAGGGCCACGAGCAGTACTTC. Translating gives CAGGQGHEQYF.

This chain connects TRBV20-1 to TRBJ2-5; no clear D gene. This CDR3 contains 13 residues. Germline V lookup: CDR1 DFQATT, CDR2 SNEGSKA (reference sequence). Trimming removed 3 bases from V and 1 base from J, with 9 bases in between. CDR3 loop: CSASRTVQETQYF. Written as DNA, the CDR3 is TGCAGTGCTAGTAGAACGGTCCAAGAGACCCAGTACTTC.

The chain is built from TRBV3-1 (or the pseudogene TRBV3-2) and TRBJ2-5; 14 nucleotides match TRBD2. Unmatched junction bases numbered 13, after V lost 1 base and J lost 0 bases. Germline values: CDR1 LGHDT, CDR2 YNNKEL (reference sequence). The CDR3 is 21 residues long. This CDR3 is CASSQAGTSGGTTWYQETQYF. CDR3 DNA: TGTGCCAGCAGCCAAGCTGGGACTAGCGGGGGAACTACCTGGTACCAAGAGACCCAGTACTTC.

This chain uses TRBV4-1 with TRBJ2-2, with a possible D match to TRBD1 (6 bases). With 3 bases removed from V and 4 bases from J, the gap between germline ends came to 15 bases. This CDR3 is built from 16 residues. Per the germline V gene, CDR1 is MGHRA and CDR2 is YSYEKL. This chain's CDR3 is CASSHVTGTFTGELFF. The CDR3 DNA follows: TGCGCCAGCAGCCATGTTACAGGGACGTTCACCGGGGAGCTGTTTTTT.

The rearrangement uses TRBV4-1 and TRBJ1-1; no clear D gene. Germline values: CDR1 MGHRA, CDR2 YSYEKL. The germline V and J ends were trimmed by 1 base and 7 bases, with 7 bases remaining between them. The CDR3 runs to 12 residues. CDR3 coding DNA: TGCGCCAGCAGCCAAGGTCGGGGTGAAGCTTTCTTT. Translation: CASSQGRGEAFF.

The sample holds a few counts of this clone. V usage is TRBV5-6 and J usage is TRBJ2-5; a weak D match, TRBD1 (8 bases). V lost 2 bases to trimming and J lost 3 bases, with 11 bases between them. Germline assignment: CDR1 SGHDT and CDR2 YYEEEE. The CDR3 is 14 residues long. The CDR3 spells CASSLTGGEETQYF. In nucleotides, the CDR3 is TGTGCCAGCAGCTTAACAGGGGGGGAAGAGACCCAGTACTTC.

The CDR3 nucleotides are TGTGCCAGCTCACCAGGGGGGGCGCGGAGGAACACTGAAGCTTTCTTT. Its protein is CASSPGGARRNTEAFF. The chain has TRBV18 and TRBJ1-1; a weak D match, TRBD1 (6 bases). The CDR3 runs to 16 residues. Trimming took off 2 bases at V and 1 base at J, with 14 bases between the two ends. CDR1 and CDR2 (germline): KGHSH, LQKENI. The whole variable domain, filled in from reference TRBV18 and TRBJ1-1, reads NAGVMQNPRHLVRRRGQEARLRCSPMKGHSHVYWYRQLPEEGLKFMVYLQKENIIDESGMPKERFSAEFPKEGPSILRIQQVVRGDSAAYFCASSPGGARRNTEAFFGQGTRLTVV.

The CDR3 here is CAIGTGPVSYEQYF. CDR3 in DNA: TGTGCCATCGGGACAGGGCCAGTCTCCTACGAGCAGTACTTC. The chain combines TRBV10-3 with TRBJ2-7; 9 positions agree with TRBD1. The CDR3 loop spans 14 amino acids. After removal of 8 bases from V and 0 bases from J, the junction contained 5 bases not matched to a gene. The germline gives CDR1 ENHRY, CDR2 SYGVKD.